This TCR beta chain is drawn from a study of T cells expressing NK-cell markers. Study-level background: From sorted CD3+CD56+NKG2C+, CD3+CD56+NKG2C- and CD3+CD56-NKG2C+ T cells came the TCR beta repertoires.

Findings and caveats of the study: Whether expanded NKG2C+ T cell clones were HCMV-specific remained unclear.

This CDR3 comprises 16 residues. Germline CDR1 reads SQVTM; CDR2 reads ANQGSEA. TCRdb derives one entry per CDR3 protein from the 5' RACE reads, leaving out DNA. Here the sample table reports 200,000 to 300,000 distinct CDR3 sequences. For this clonotype: Its antigen remains unknown.

The J gene is TRBJ2-3, the V gene TRBV29-1; TCRdb proposes TRBD1, but this gene call is untestable without DNA. This clonotype originated in a man aged 18 to 29 in good health. The specimen was blood T cells: a sorted CD56 or NKG2C T cell subset, CD4+ or CD8+ T cells, or bulk PBMC T cells (not recorded which). This CDR3 reads CSVRGPSGVSTDTQYF.